A single sample gave rise to the 30 T cell receptor beta chains below, sequenced in a study of T cells in Graves' hyperthyroidism and ophthalmopathy. RNA transcripts were the template for amplifying TCR beta CDR3 regions. Using the HTBI primer set, a first-round RT-PCR was run on the TCR CDR3. From the multiplex PCR reads, TCRdb called clonotypes with MiXCR, one entry per CDR3 protein. Here the sample spans roughly 180,000 distinct CDR3 sequences, approximately 17% being singletons. Sequenced material: blood. Every receptor here comes from a woman in her fifties or sixties with Graves' hyperthyroidism.

V is TRBV5-1 and J is TRBJ2-3, with D unclear. CDR1 is SGHRS and CDR2 is YFSETQ in the germline V gene. V was clipped by 1 base and J by 2 bases, with 11 bases between them. The CDR3 consists of 15 residues. In DNA, the CDR3 is TGCGCCAGCAGCTTGAATGGTTTAACCACAGATACGCAGTATTTT. As protein: CASSLNGLTTDTQYF.

This clonotype has at least ten counts. This sequence joins TRBV7-9 and TRBJ1-4; D is unresolved. The CDR3 consists of 14 residues. Trimming shortened V by 5 bases and J by 2 bases, and 9 bases separated the two germline ends. Germline CDR1 and CDR2: SEHNR and FQNEAQ (reference sequence). This CDR3 reads CASSPGLTNEKLFF. In DNA form, the CDR3 reads TGTGCCAGCAGCCCGGGCTTGACTAATGAAAAACTGTTTTTT.

This clonotype was counted ten times or more. The CDR3 DNA sequence: TGTGCCAGCAACCTAGCCGGGGCAGATACGCAGTATTTT. It encodes CASNLAGADTQYF. The chain links TRBV11-2 to TRBJ2-3; D is perhaps TRBD2 (5 bases). Germline CDR1 reads SGHAT; CDR2 reads FQNNGV. V lost 7 bases and J 4 bases, leaving 12 bases between the germline ends. This CDR3 has 13 amino acids.

This clonotype was seen a few times. The CDR3 reads CSAWTGEVGITSANYGYTF. CDR3 nucleotide sequence: TGCAGTGCATGGACAGGGGAAGTCGGCATTACGTCGGCTAACTATGGCTACACCTTC. The chain has TRBV20-1 and TRBJ1-2, with 9 nucleotides matching TRBD1. Germline CDR1 reads DFQATT; CDR2 reads SNEGSKA (reference sequence). J was trimmed by 0 bases and V by 6 bases; bases with no gene match: 20. This CDR3 is built from 19 residues.

J is TRBJ2-5 and V is TRBV9; weak D call: TRBD2 (5 bases). V was trimmed by 6 bases and J by 4 bases, leaving 13 bases between them. CDR3 length: 13 residues. The germline V gene has CDR1 SGDLS and CDR2 YYNGEE. The CDR3 coding sequence is TGTGCCAGCAATCTTCGGGATGGAGAGACCCAGTACTTC. Its translation is CASNLRDGETQYF.

The chain carries TRBV28 and TRBJ2-2; 13 positions agree with TRBD2. Germline CDR1 reads MDHEN; CDR2 reads SYDVKM. Germline trimming cut 8 bases from V and 5 bases from J; bases unmatched to any gene: 20. The CDR3 has 20 residues. The CDR3 protein is CASRQEGFWTSGSRTGELFF. CDR3 in DNA: TGTGCCAGCCGACAGGAGGGATTCTGGACTAGCGGGAGTCGAACCGGGGAGCTGTTTTTT.

A few counts support this clonotype. The chain couples TRBV4-2 to TRBJ1-1; tentatively, D is TRBD1 (6 bases). V lost 4 bases and J lost 12, with 18 bases in between. The germline V gene encodes CDR1 LGHNA and CDR2 YNFKEQ. This CDR3 contains 13 residues. CDR3 loop: CASSPMGGSQTFF. CDR3 in DNA: TGTGCCAGCAGCCCCATGGGGGGCAGTCAAACTTTCTTT.

This clonotype came up many times. V usage is TRBV28 and J usage is TRBJ2-1, with a possible D match to TRBD2 (6 bases). Looked up from germline, CDR1 is MDHEN and CDR2 is SYDVKM. CDR3 length equals 15 residues. The germline V and J ends were trimmed by 5 bases and 10 bases, with 21 bases remaining between them. The CDR3 spells CASSPRLGRRAEQFF. The CDR3 region has the DNA TGTGCCAGCAGTCCCCGTTTGGGGAGGAGGGCAGAGCAGTTCTTC. Filled out from reference TRBV28 and TRBJ2-1, the complete variable domain reads DVKVTQSSRYLVKRTGEKVFLECVQDMDHENMFWYRQDPGLGLRLIYFSYDVKMKEKGDIPEGYSVSREKKERFSLILESASTNQTSMYLCASSPRLGRRAEQFFGPGTRLTVL.

This clonotype was counted at least ten times. This chain uses TRBV3-1 with TRBJ2-5; TRBD2 is a possible D gene (6 bases). Germline CDR1 and CDR2: LGHDT and YNNKEL (reference sequence). The CDR3 has 16 residues. Trimming took 2 bases from V and 5 from J, leaving 18 bases between them. CDR3 region: CASSQRGSGEVETQYF. The CDR3, as DNA: TGTGCCAGCAGCCAAAGGGGATCGGGGGAGGTTGAGACCCAGTACTTC.

The genes are TRBV19 and TRBJ2-1; 12 nucleotides match TRBD2. Losses at the gene ends were 5 bases for V and 4 bases for J; bases not matched to a gene: 9. The CDR3 is made up of 17 amino acids. Germline CDR1 is LNHDA and CDR2 is SQIVND (reference sequence). The CDR3 spells CASSSGPGTSGYNEQFF. The CDR3 DNA reads TGTGCCAGTAGTTCCGGGCCAGGGACTAGCGGGTACAATGAGCAGTTCTTC.

This clonotype was picked up a small number of times. The chain links TRBV4-2 to TRBJ1-2, with D possibly matching TRBD1 (6 bases). Germline-derived CDR1 and CDR2 are LGHNA and YNFKEQ. Trimming took 4 bases from V and 8 from J, leaving 11 bases between them. CDR3 length equals 12 residues. The CDR3 spells CASSLQGRGYTF. Here the CDR3 DNA reads TGTGCCAGCAGCCTGCAGGGGCGAGGCTACACCTTC.

This clonotype has a count of ten or more. The J gene is TRBJ2-1, the V gene TRBV7-3, with TRBD1 identical over 10 bases. Losses at the gene ends were 2 bases for V and 10 bases for J; bases not matched to a gene: 8. Germline CDR1 reads SGHTA; CDR2 reads FQGTGA. This CDR3 is built from 15 residues. This CDR3 reads CASSLLGTGVEEQFF. CDR3 coding DNA: TGTGCCAGCAGCTTACTTGGGACAGGGGTCGAGGAGCAGTTCTTC.

The sample holds many counts of this clonotype. The chain employs TRBV19 and TRBJ1-6; D uncertain. Looked up from germline, CDR1 is LNHDA and CDR2 is SQIVND (reference sequence). V lost 6 bases to trimming and J lost 6 bases, with 9 bases between them. The CDR3 sequence is 13 residues long. The CDR3 sequence: CASSISSNSPLHF. In DNA, the CDR3 is TGTGCCAGTAGCATTTCTAGTAATTCACCCCTCCACTTT.

The chain uses TRBV4-1 and TRBJ1-5, with D unclear. The CDR3 runs to 13 residues. V lost 0 bases, J lost 3 bases, and 3 bases lay in between. The germline CDR1 and CDR2 sequences are MGHRA and YSYEKL. The DNA of the CDR3 is TGCGCCAGCAGCCAAGAAATCAATCAGCCCCAGCATTTT. It yields the protein CASSQEINQPQHF.

This chain links TRBV3-1 with TRBJ2-5; the D call may be TRBD1 or TRBD2 (5 bases each). The CDR3 extends over 18 amino acids. Germline CDR1 and CDR2: LGHDT and YNNKEL (reference sequence). V was pared by 2 bases and J by 5 bases, with 24 bases between. CDR3 in amino acids: CASSQPIGAGSAWETQYF. CDR3 DNA sequence: TGTGCCAGCAGCCAACCTATTGGGGCTGGTAGCGCATGGGAGACCCAGTACTTC.

This clonotype was counted at least ten times. The chain recombines TRBV27 with TRBJ1-2; 7 bases agree with TRBD1. Germline-derived CDR1 and CDR2 are MNHEY and SMNVEV (reference sequence). V was pared by 0 bases and J by 4 bases, with 8 bases of the junction left unmatched. This CDR3 comprises 16 residues. CDR3 loop: CASSLSPGQRIYGYTF. The DNA for the CDR3 is TGTGCCAGCAGTTTATCACCGGGACAGAGAATCTATGGCTACACCTTC.

This clonotype occurred many times. The chain recombines TRBV11-2 with TRBJ1-2; D is possibly TRBD1 (5 bases). Trimming stripped 5 bases from V and 0 bases from J, with 16 bases between. Germline CDR1 and CDR2: SGHAT and FQNNGV. The CDR3 length is 16 residues. The CDR3 DNA follows: TGTGCCAGCAGCCTTAGAAGGGACCTAGCTAACTATGGCTACACCTTC. This translates into CASSLRRDLANYGYTF.

This sequence joins TRBV18 and TRBJ2-3; D perhaps matches TRBD2 (5 bases). The CDR3 is 14 residues long. Germline V gives CDR1 KGHSH, CDR2 LQKENI. Trimming removed 1 base from V and 4 bases from J, with 9 bases in between. CDR3 nucleotides: TGTGCCAGCTCACCACTTCAGGAGGCAGATACGCAGTATTTT. Translation gives CASSPLQEADTQYF.

This clonotype was picked up many times. The DNA of the CDR3 is TGTGCCAGTAGCAAGACAGGGACAGGCGAATGGACTGAAGCTTTCTTT. Amino acids: CASSKTGTGEWTEAFF. This chain uses TRBV19 with TRBJ1-1; the match to TRBD1 covers 8 bases. CDR3 length: 16 residues. V lost 6 bases to trimming and J lost 5 bases; unmatched junction nucleotides: 14. In germline, CDR1 is LNHDA, CDR2 SQIVND (reference sequence).

This clonotype has at least ten counts. CDR3: CASSIARGYYNEQFF. The CDR3 DNA reads as TGTGCCAGTAGTATAGCCAGGGGGTATTACAATGAGCAGTTCTTC. The V call is TRBV19, the J call TRBJ2-1, with 7 bases aligning to TRBD1. The CDR3 has 15 amino acids. The J segment lost 4 bases and the V segment lost 1 base, leaving 4 bases of the junction unmatched. CDR1 is LNHDA and CDR2 is SQIVND in the germline V gene (reference sequence).

This clonotype has a count of ten or more. The V call is TRBV18, the J call TRBJ2-7, with TRBD1 matching 9 bases. The CDR3 sequence is 14 residues long. CDR1 is KGHSH and CDR2 is LQKENI in the germline V gene. V lost 2 bases to trimming and J lost 6 bases; unmatched junction nucleotides: 5. The CDR3 sequence: CASSPGTGRPEQYF. CDR3 in DNA: TGTGCCAGCTCACCAGGGACAGGGCGTCCCGAGCAGTACTTC.

This clonotype came up many times. The chain has TRBV12-3 or TRBV12-4 and TRBJ1-5, with D perhaps TRBD1 (5 bases). This CDR3 is 13 amino acids long. With 6 bases removed from V and 6 bases from J, the gap between germline ends came to 12 bases. The CDR3 DNA follows: TGTGCCAGCAGCTCCGGGGGAATTCAGCCCCAGCATTTT. As protein: CASSSGGIQPQHF.

This clonotype has at least ten counts. The chain has TRBV7-9 and TRBJ1-1, with TRBD1 as a possible D gene (5 bases). V was shortened by 4 bases and J by 3 bases, with 18 bases between the two germline ends. Germline-derived CDR1 and CDR2 are SEHNR and FQNEAQ (reference sequence). The CDR3 has 16 residues. CDR3 sequence reads: CASSYSVGVGDTEAFF. In DNA, the CDR3 is TGTGCCAGCAGCTATAGTGTGGGGGTCGGGGACACTGAAGCTTTCTTT.

The chain joins TRBV10-3 to TRBJ1-1, with D possibly matching TRBD1 (6 bases). The germline V gene encodes CDR1 ENHRY and CDR2 SYGVKD. The CDR3 is 17 residues long. V gave up 4 bases and J gave up 3 bases, with 21 bases separating them. In DNA form, the CDR3 reads TGTGCCATCAGTGCCTCGACAGGCCACACAGGGCACACTGAAGCTTTCTTT. Its protein product is CAISASTGHTGHTEAFF.

At least ten counts were recorded for this clonotype. The V and J genes are TRBV5-1 and TRBJ1-6; no firm D call. From germline, CDR1 is SGHRS and CDR2 YFSETQ. The CDR3 covers 14 residues. Trimming shortened V by 2 bases and J by 7 bases, and 10 bases separated the two germline ends. In nucleotides, the CDR3 is TGCGCCAGCAGCTTCAACGTAGGAAATTCACCCCTCCACTTT. This codes for CASSFNVGNSPLHF. The entire variable domain, with the rest obtained from reference TRBV5-1 and TRBJ1-6, is as follows: KAGVTQTPRYLIKTRGQQVTLSCSPISGHRSVSWYQQTPGQGLQFLFEYFSETQRNKGNFPGRFSGRQFSNSRSEMNVSTLELGDSALYLCASSFNVGNSPLHFGNGTRLTVT.

The rearrangement joins TRBV5-4 to TRBJ1-6; D is undetermined. Germline V CDR1 and CDR2: SGHNT, YYREEE (reference sequence). The V and J ends lost 4 bases and 7 bases respectively, with 18 bases between them. This CDR3 comprises 16 residues. This CDR3 is CASSPRPHSTNSPLHF. In DNA, the CDR3 is TGTGCCAGCAGCCCACGACCCCATTCAACGAATTCACCCCTCCACTTT.

This clonotype was detected ten times or more. This rearrangement joins TRBV7-2 to TRBJ2-1; 8 bases align to TRBD2. Germline CDR1 and CDR2: SGHTA and FQGNSA. With 3 bases clipped from V and 4 bases from J, the junction kept 5 bases outside the gene matches. This CDR3 spans 15 amino acids. CDR3 region: CASSLLAGLYNEQFF. In DNA form, the CDR3 reads TGTGCCAGCAGCTTGCTAGCGGGTCTTTACAATGAGCAGTTCTTC.

The sample holds many counts of this clonotype. The genes are TRBV7-3 and TRBJ2-3, with D perhaps TRBD1 (5 bases). V was clipped by 5 bases and J by 3 bases, with 12 bases between them. This CDR3 contains 14 residues. The V gene's germline CDR1 is SGHTA and CDR2 FQGTGA. CDR3 coding DNA: TGTGCCAGCAGCCAGACAGTGCCTACAGATACGCAGTATTTT. This gives the protein CASSQTVPTDTQYF.

V and J are TRBV6-5 and TRBJ2-7; 8 nucleotides line up with TRBD2. The CDR3 spans 15 residues. The V and J ends lost 2 bases and 2 bases, in that order; junction bases with no gene match: 5. Germline CDR1 reads MNHEY; CDR2 reads SVGAGI. In nucleotides, the CDR3 is TGTGCCAGCAGTTACCAAGCGGGGGAGACCTACGAGCAGTACTTC. Protein: CASSYQAGETYEQYF.

The table lists this clonotype with many counts. The chain carries TRBV6-2 or TRBV6-3 and TRBJ1-2; TRBD1 is a possible D gene (6 bases). With 10 bases removed from V and 4 bases from J, the gap between germline ends came to 19 bases. The germline V gene has CDR1 MNHEY and CDR2 SVGEGT. This CDR3 is built from 14 residues. CDR3 sequence reads: CATEEGGRGYGYTF. In DNA form, the CDR3 reads TGTGCCACCGAGGAGGGGGGGCGCGGCTATGGCTACACCTTC.